Below are 27 T cell receptor beta chains sequenced from a single sample in a study of molecular identifiers for immune sequencing clone quantification. TCRdb analysed the PCR reads with MiXCR anew, one entry per CDR3 protein. The data contain some 650,000 distinct CDR3 sequences, just under 20% of them singletons. Sequenced material: naive CD8+ T cells from blood, with Jurkat cell RNA spiked in. The subset was: FACS-sorted CD8+CD4-CCR7+CD45RA+ naive T cells. Receptor source: a human donor in good health. Some libraries in this study had Jurkat cell RNA spiked in.

This clonotype showed up many times. The J gene is TRBJ2-7, the V gene TRBV5-1, with D perhaps matching TRBD1 (6 bases). With 4 bases removed from V and 6 bases from J, the gap between germline ends came to 26 bases. The CDR3 extends over 17 amino acids. CDR1 and CDR2 from the germline V gene are SGHRS and YFSETQ. In nucleotides, the CDR3 is TGCGCCAGCAGCGGAGGCCTCACGACACAGGGTACGTTCGAGCAGTACTTC. Translation gives CASSGGLTTQGTFEQYF.

This chain uses TRBV5-8 with TRBJ2-1, with D perhaps assigned TRBD1 or TRBD2 (5 bases each). Trimming took off 5 bases at V and 4 bases at J, with 16 bases between the two ends. The CDR3 spans 15 residues. The V gene's germline CDR1 is SGHTS and CDR2 YDEGEE. DNA for the CDR3: TGTGCCAGCAGTGGACCATGGGACGGATACAATGAGCAGTTCTTC. Its translation is CASSGPWDGYNEQFF.

Ten or more counts support this clonotype. The genes are TRBV12-3 or TRBV12-4 and TRBJ2-5, with unresolved D. The CDR3 is 14 amino acids. Trimming cost V 0 bases and J 9 bases, with 14 bases left between them. The CDR3 sequence: CASSLAGGWSPQYF. The CDR3 DNA follows: TGTGCCAGCAGTTTAGCGGGTGGTTGGAGTCCCCAGTACTTC.

This clonotype was counted only a few times. The V call is TRBV20-1, the J call TRBJ2-1, with a possible D match to TRBD1 (5 bases). The V gene lost 3 bases and the J gene lost 7 bases, with 7 bases spanning the gap. Germline assignment: CDR1 DFQATT and CDR2 SNEGSKA (reference sequence). The CDR3 spans 11 residues. CDR3 region: CSARTVNEQFF. CDR3 nucleotides: TGCAGTGCTAGGACAGTAAATGAGCAGTTCTTC.

This clonotype was recorded at least ten times. The V call is TRBV7-6, the J call TRBJ2-7; possibly TRBD1 for D (6 bases). Germline V CDR1 and CDR2: SGHVS, FNYEAQ. Trimming removed 5 bases at V and 0 bases at J, with 14 bases between. The CDR3 has 15 amino acids. This chain's CDR3 is CASSPLGASSYEQYF. The DNA of the CDR3 is TGTGCCAGCAGCCCTCTGGGGGCGAGCTCCTACGAGCAGTACTTC.

On this clonotype: A read error is possible here, since a much larger clone lies one base away. The J gene is TRBJ2-4, the V gene TRBV5-3; 10 bases align to TRBD1. TRBV5-3 is an open reading frame whose function is uncertain. This CDR3 comprises 17 residues. The DNA for the CDR3 is TGTGCCAGCAGCTTGGGGACAGGGGTCCGATCGAAGAACATTCAGTACTTC. Its protein is CASSLGTGVRSKNIQYF.

This chain joins TRBV19 and TRBJ2-7, with D perhaps TRBD2 (5 bases). Germline-derived CDR1 and CDR2 are LNHDA and SQIVND (reference sequence). The V and J ends lost 3 bases and 2 bases respectively, with 11 bases between them. The CDR3 extends over 14 amino acids. The CDR3 DNA sequence: TGTGCCAGTAGTATGGGGATGGGAGCCTACGAGCAGTACTTC. Translating gives CASSMGMGAYEQYF. The complete variable domain, with remaining parts taken from reference TRBV19 and TRBJ2-7, reads DGGITQSPKYLFRKEGQNVTLSCEQNLNHDAMYWYRQDPGQGLRLIYYSQIVNDFQKGDIAEGYSVSREKKESFPLTVTSAQKNPTAFYLCASSMGMGAYEQYFGPGTRLTVT.

This clonotype was recorded a few times. The CDR3 spells CASSGHRGSLSSGANVLTF. Here the CDR3 DNA reads TGTGCCAGCAGTGGTCACAGGGGCTCCTTATCTTCTGGGGCCAACGTCCTGACTTTC. The gene calls are TRBV12-3 or TRBV12-4 and TRBJ2-6; 7 nucleotides line up with TRBD1. The V segment lost 5 bases and the J segment 1 base; nucleotides outside the gene matches: 14. The CDR3 sequence is 19 residues long.

The sample holds many counts of this clonotype. The chain couples TRBV7-8 to TRBJ1-6, with 7 positions matching TRBD1. There are 14 residues in the CDR3. The junction had 3 bases not matched to a gene; V was cut back by 2 bases and J by 8 bases. The germline V gene encodes CDR1 SGHVS and CDR2 FQNEAQ. The CDR3 protein is CASSLLQGYSPLHF. The DNA for the CDR3 is TGTGCCAGCAGCTTATTACAGGGGTATTCACCCCTCCACTTT.

About this clonotype itself: Compared with germline, one end of the junction differs, possibly owing to a read error. J is TRBJ2-3 and V is TRBV7-3; 9 bases fit TRBD2. The CDR3 extends over 15 amino acids. Germline-derived CDR1 and CDR2 are SGHTA and FQGTGA. The CDR3 region has the DNA TGTGTCAGCAGCTCCGGGACTAGCTACACAGATACGCAGTATTTT. Translating gives CVSSSGTSYTDTQYF.

The table lists this clonotype with many counts. The rearrangement joins TRBV5-1 to TRBJ1-4; TRBD1 matches 7 bases. J gave up 3 bases and V 4 bases, and 6 bases lay outside the gene matches. In germline, CDR1 is SGHRS, CDR2 YFSETQ. The CDR3 has 15 residues. CDR3 bases: TGCGCCAGCAGCGGAACACAGGGGTCTAATGAAAAACTGTTTTTT. Its protein product is CASSGTQGSNEKLFF.

This clonotype showed up many times. CDR3: CASRSPRDPINIQYF. The CDR3 DNA follows: TGTGCCAGCAGGTCGCCGCGGGACCCAATAAACATTCAGTACTTC. This chain links TRBV7-9 with TRBJ2-4; a weak D match, TRBD2 (6 bases). CDR3 length equals 15 residues. V dropped 6 bases and J dropped 6 bases, with 18 bases sitting between them. The germline gives CDR1 SEHNR, CDR2 FQNEAQ (reference sequence).

The chain couples TRBV12-3 or TRBV12-4 to TRBJ2-7, with D uncertain. Deletions cut 5 bases from V and 2 bases from J, with 16 bases between. This CDR3 contains 15 residues. This CDR3 is CASSPDRRAAYEQYF. The DNA of the CDR3 is TGTGCCAGCAGTCCAGACCGCCGGGCAGCCTACGAGCAGTACTTC.

In this sample, this clonotype turned up many times. The CDR3 nucleotides are TGTGCCAGCAGCCAATCTAACACTGAAGCTTTCTTT. Its protein product is CASSQSNTEAFF. This sequence joins TRBV12-3 or TRBV12-4 and TRBJ1-1, with D unresolved. The CDR3 spans 12 residues. Trimming left V 6 bases short and J 2 bases short, with 7 bases between.

This clonotype was observed many times. The chain carries TRBV20-1 and TRBJ2-3, with TRBD2 identical over 11 bases. The CDR3 has 15 residues. Losses at the gene ends were 6 bases for V and 4 bases for J; bases not matched to a gene: 9. The germline gives CDR1 DFQATT, CDR2 SNEGSKA (reference sequence). In DNA form, the CDR3 reads TGCAGTGCAATAACTAGCGGGAGCGGGGCAGATACGCAGTATTTT. It specifies CSAITSGSGADTQYF.

There are a few counts of this clonotype. The CDR3 bases are TGCAGCGTTGAAGGGACTCCCGGCTCCTACAATGAGCAGTTCTTC. Protein product: CSVEGTPGSYNEQFF. The rearrangement joins TRBV29-1 to TRBJ2-1, with D tentatively TRBD2 (5 bases). The germline V and J ends were trimmed by 1 base and 0 bases, with 10 bases remaining between them. Germline V lookup: CDR1 SQVTM, CDR2 ANQGSEA. The CDR3 sequence is 15 residues long.

This clonotype has more than one count but fewer than ten. The chain couples TRBV19 to TRBJ2-5; maybe TRBD1 (6 bases). Looked up from germline, CDR1 is LNHDA and CDR2 is SQIVND (reference sequence). CDR3 length: 13 amino acids. V lost 4 bases to trimming and J lost 5 bases, with 11 bases between them. The CDR3 DNA reads TGTGCCAGTAGTACGGACAGTCGGGAGACCCAGTACTTC. Amino acids: CASSTDSRETQYF.

This clonotype was found a few times. The V and J genes are TRBV4-3 and TRBJ2-7; 11 bases match TRBD1. Germline CDR1 is LGHNA and CDR2 is YSLEER. The CDR3 has 16 amino acids. The J segment lost 3 bases and the V segment lost 3 bases, leaving 7 bases of the junction unmatched. The CDR3 protein is CASSHSWTGGFYEQYF. Here the CDR3 DNA reads TGCGCCAGCAGCCATTCTTGGACAGGGGGCTTCTACGAGCAGTACTTC.

Concerning this clonotype itself: Mismatch with germline at one junction end may stem from a read error. The V call is TRBV5-4, the J call TRBJ2-7, with 7 bases aligning to TRBD1. Germline V lookup: CDR1 SGHNT, CDR2 YYREEE (reference sequence). CDR3 length: 15 residues. Here the CDR3 DNA reads TGTGCCAGCAGCTTGGGGACAGGCTCCTCCTACGAGCGGTACTTC. Its protein is CASSLGTGSSYERYF.

In the case of this clonotype: The conserved final phenylalanine or tryptophan is absent from the CDR3, which likely points to a read error. The CDR3 protein is CASSSRTGGYNEQFL. The CDR3 nucleotides are TGTGCCAGCAGCTCGAGGACAGGGGGCTACAATGAGCAGTTCCTC. The rearrangement joins TRBV13 to TRBJ2-1; 10 positions match TRBD1. Germline trimming cut 4 bases from V and 3 bases from J; bases unmatched to any gene: 3. This CDR3 has 15 residues. Germline V CDR1 and CDR2: PRHDT, FYEKMQ (reference sequence).

There are many counts of this clonotype. The chain has TRBV5-1 and TRBJ1-5; perhaps TRBD1 as D (5 bases). Between the trimmed V and J ends, which lost 4 bases and 2 bases, there was a span of 16 bases. There are 16 residues in the CDR3. CDR1 and CDR2 (germline): SGHRS, YFSETQ. CDR3 in amino acids: CASSDGTGTGNQPQHF. Here the CDR3 DNA reads TGCGCCAGCAGCGACGGCACCGGGACGGGCAATCAGCCCCAGCATTTT. The full variable domain, rest sourced from reference TRBV5-1 and TRBJ1-5, is KAGVTQTPRYLIKTRGQQVTLSCSPISGHRSVSWYQQTPGQGLQFLFEYFSETQRNKGNFPGRFSGRQFSNSRSEMNVSTLELGDSALYLCASSDGTGTGNQPQHFGDGTRLSIL.

This clonotype occurred a few times. The V gene is TRBV6-1, the J gene TRBJ2-7; no definite D call. Looked up from germline, CDR1 is MNHNS and CDR2 is SASEGT. This CDR3 contains 10 residues. V was clipped by 6 bases and J by 4 bases, with 4 bases between them. The CDR3: CASRYYEQYF. DNA of the CDR3: TGTGCCAGCAGATATTACGAGCAGTACTTC.

Concerning this clonotype itself: At one end the junction does not follow the germline gene, possibly because of a read error. V is TRBV20-1 and J is TRBJ2-2; TRBD2 agrees at 7 bases. CDR3 size: 17 residues. Germline values: CDR1 DFQATT, CDR2 SNEGSKA (reference sequence). In DNA, the CDR3 is TGCAATGCTAGTCCTAGCGGACCTTCAAAGGGGACCGGGGAGCTGTTTTTT. Protein product: CNASPSGPSKGTGELFF.

The CDR3 nucleotides read TGTGCCAGCAGTATACTGGGTTGGGGGGGTGACAATGAGCAGTTCTTC. This sequence encodes CASSILGWGGDNEQFF. The J gene is TRBJ2-1, the V gene TRBV27; 7 nucleotides agree with TRBD2. This CDR3 is 16 amino acids long. V lost 5 bases, J lost 5 bases, and 12 bases stayed unmatched. Looked up from germline, CDR1 is MNHEY and CDR2 is SMNVEV (reference sequence).

As for this clonotype: This clone may be a read error of a much larger clone one base away. The J gene is TRBJ2-5, the V gene TRBV6-2 or TRBV6-3; 8 bases map to TRBD2. CDR1 is MNHEY and CDR2 is SVGEGT in the germline V gene. The CDR3 consists of 15 residues. CDR3 in DNA: TGTGTCAGCAGTTACTCGATGGGACTAGAAGAGACCCAGTACTTC. Translated, it gives CVSSYSMGLEETQYF.

This clonotype has at least ten counts. The chain joins TRBV6-2 or TRBV6-3 to TRBJ2-7, with no clear D. CDR3 size: 14 residues. The germline V gene has CDR1 MNHEY and CDR2 SVGEGT. The germline V and J ends were trimmed by 3 bases and 2 bases, with 11 bases remaining between them. The CDR3 coding sequence is TGTGCCAGCAGTTATAAAGGGCAGGCCTACGAGCAGTACTTC. Translated: CASSYKGQAYEQYF.

This clonotype has a count of ten or more. This chain uses TRBV11-3 with TRBJ2-2, with TRBD2 as a possible D gene (5 bases). Germline V gives CDR1 SGHNT, CDR2 YENEEA. Trimming took 1 base from V and 5 from J, leaving 11 bases between them. The CDR3 is made up of 15 amino acids. CDR3 nucleotides: TGTGCCAGCAGCTTAGCGAGATCGGGGACCGGGGAGCTGTTTTTT. It codes for CASSLARSGTGELFF.